These 13 T cell receptor beta chains came from one sample sequenced in a study of T cell repertoires in cytomegalovirus infection. TCRdb re-called the reads through MiXCR, storing one row per CDR3 protein. The sample yields 750,000 to 950,000 distinct CDR3 sequences, 25% to 35% seen once. These receptors lack a known antigen. The specimen comprised cultured CD8+ T cells from PBMCs, sampled from culture after CMV antigen stimulation. The receptors were sampled from a human donor in good health (CMV status not recorded). Some clones in this sample may be carry-over from other donors' samples.

There are many counts of this clonotype. The chain uses TRBV7-8 and TRBJ2-5; no firm D call. Germline assignment: CDR1 SGHVS and CDR2 FQNEAQ. The CDR3 contains 14 residues. Trimming took off 3 bases at V and 1 base at J, with 9 bases between the two ends. CDR3 in amino acids: CASSFPEVQETQYF. CDR3 sequence (DNA): TGTGCCAGCAGCTTCCCAGAGGTCCAAGAGACCCAGTACTTC.

This clonotype was seen only a few times. The rearrangement links TRBV25-1 to TRBJ2-1; possibly TRBD2 for D (5 bases). V was shortened by 9 bases and J by 4 bases, with 10 bases between the two germline ends. This CDR3 has 12 residues. Germline assignment: CDR1 MGHDK and CDR2 SYGVNS. The CDR3 nucleotides are TGTGCCAGTGGGTGGGAGTACAATGAGCAGTTCTTC. Translating gives CASGWEYNEQFF. The variable domain in full, completed from reference TRBV25-1 and TRBJ2-1, reads EADIYQTPRYLVIGTGKKITLECSQTMGHDKMYWYQQDPGMELHLIHYSYGVNSTEKGDLSSESTVSRIRTEHFPLTLESARPSHTSQYLCASGWEYNEQFFGPGTRLTVL.

This clonotype has a handful of counts. CDR3 region: CASSSNTWKRADTQYF. The DNA for the CDR3 is TGTGCCAGCAGCTCGAATACATGGAAAAGGGCAGATACGCAGTATTTT. The V gene is TRBV5-4, the J gene TRBJ2-3; no definite D call. With 3 bases removed from V and 4 bases from J, the gap between germline ends came to 18 bases. Germline loops: CDR1 SGHNT, CDR2 YYREEE (reference sequence). The CDR3 length is 16 residues.

This clonotype was seen only a few times. The chain recombines TRBV7-8 with TRBJ1-5; 8 nucleotides agree with TRBD1. Germline-derived CDR1 and CDR2 are SGHVS and FQNEAQ. This CDR3 has 15 residues. V gave up 4 bases and J gave up 4 bases; unmatched junction bases: 6. The CDR3 region has the DNA TGTGCCAGCAGCTCCACCCGGACAGGGAATCAGCCCCAGCATTTT. It is translated as CASSSTRTGNQPQHF.

The gene calls are TRBV9 and TRBJ2-2; TRBD1 might be the D (6 bases). The ends were cut back, 0 bases at V and 6 bases at J, with 12 bases in the middle. CDR1 and CDR2 from the germline V gene are SGDLS and YYNGEE. This CDR3 spans 15 amino acids. CDR3: CASSVVRGTAGELFF. The CDR3 nucleotides read TGTGCCAGCAGCGTAGTCAGGGGAACGGCCGGGGAGCTGTTTTTT.

This clonotype was detected many times. The rearrangement links TRBV7-2 to TRBJ1-2; D gene unclear. V gave up 5 bases and J gave up 4 bases, with 14 bases separating them. CDR3 length: 14 residues. Germline V gene sequence: CDR1 SGHTA, CDR2 FQGNSA. Here the CDR3 reads CASSPQEGIYGYTF. In nucleotides, the CDR3 is TGTGCCAGCAGCCCTCAGGAAGGTATCTATGGCTACACCTTC.

This sequence joins TRBV10-3 and TRBJ1-1, with 7 bases fitting TRBD1. Germline V gene data show CDR1 as ENHRY and CDR2 as SYGVKD. CDR3 length: 14 residues. In nucleotides, the CDR3 is TGTGCTACCAGTGGGACAGCATTGAACACTGAAGCTTTCTTT. Translation gives CATSGTALNTEAFF.

This clonotype was counted between two and nine times. The chain has TRBV27 and TRBJ1-2, with 7 bases aligning to TRBD1. The V and J ends lost 6 bases and 5 bases, in that order; junction bases with no gene match: 12. Germline assignment: CDR1 MNHEY and CDR2 SMNVEV (reference sequence). The CDR3 spans 15 residues. The CDR3 reads CASSRIRGQDYGYTF. CDR3 sequence (DNA): TGTGCCAGCAGCCGTATCCGCGGACAGGATTATGGCTACACCTTC.

Ten or more counts support this clonotype. V usage is TRBV7-6 and J usage is TRBJ2-7; D possibly corresponds to TRBD2 (6 bases). V lost 6 bases, J lost 7 bases, and 16 bases lay in between. The CDR3 extends over 13 amino acids. Germline V CDR1 and CDR2: SGHVS, FNYEAQ. The chain's CDR3 is CASRGGPDFEQYF. CDR3 DNA: TGTGCCAGCAGGGGGGGACCGGACTTTGAGCAGTACTTC.

This clonotype was seen more than once but under ten times. The chain joins TRBV29-1 to TRBJ1-1, with TRBD1 matching over 8 bases. The germline gives CDR1 SQVTM, CDR2 ANQGSEA. J gave up 10 bases and V 8 bases, and 21 bases lay outside the gene matches. The CDR3 loop spans 15 amino acids. The CDR3 coding sequence is TGCAGCTTCATCCTTCAGGGGGCGCGTTCAATTGGAGCTTTCTTT. Protein: CSFILQGARSIGAFF.

The chain has TRBV2 and TRBJ2-3, with unresolved D. Trimming left V 4 bases short and J 3 bases short, with 14 bases between. CDR1 is SNHLY, CDR2 FYNNEI, per germline. CDR3 length: 15 amino acids. CDR3: CASSVSTMITDTQYF. The CDR3 nucleotides are TGTGCCAGCAGTGTATCCACCATGATTACAGATACGCAGTATTTT.

This clonotype was recorded many times. The rearrangement links TRBV28 to TRBJ2-3; TRBD1 aligns across 8 bases. V lost 3 bases, J lost 3 bases, and 14 bases stayed unmatched. Germline loops: CDR1 MDHEN, CDR2 SYDVKM. The CDR3 sequence is 18 residues long. CDR3 nucleotides: TGTGCCAGCAGTTTGCCACCCGCCGGACAGGGTTGGACAGATACGCAGTATTTT. As protein: CASSLPPAGQGWTDTQYF.

This rearrangement joins TRBV19 to TRBJ2-3; the D is unclear. CDR1 is LNHDA and CDR2 is SQIVND in the germline V gene (reference sequence). The length of the CDR3 is 14 residues. The V end lost 5 bases, the J end lost 1 base, and 10 bases lay between the germline ends. In nucleotides, the CDR3 is TGTGCCAGTAGTCCGTTGACCCGCACAGATACGCAGTATTTT. Amino acid sequence: CASSPLTRTDTQYF.